The entry below describes one T cell receptor (beta chain). The antigen it recognizes is unknown. Within one base of it there is no much larger clone, and no base qualities were kept. TCRbeta CDR3 regions were amplified from genomic DNA by means of the immunoSEQ Assay, a bias-controlled multiplex PCR. In the authors' own workflow: The number of nucleated cells in each sample was estimated from the amplification of reference gene primers within the assay. Sequence reads were collapsed and filtered to measure the absolute abundance of every unique TCRbeta CDR3 rearrangement. For each sample, productive Simpson clonality was calculated as the square root of Simpson's diversity index across productive rearrangements. As stored in TCRdb, this immuneACCESS dataset retains in-frame rearrangements with V and J assigned. A fraction of the clones does not appear; measured against another copy, unresolved V genes explain less than half of the discrepancy, and the remainder lacks a known reason. V and J calls and clone size are those listed in that table; D and trimming were worked out from the DNA. The sample has about 110,000 clones on record, 90% of them singletons. The top ten clonotypes cover 1.1% of the sample.

This record comes from a study of blood T cell repertoires in COVID-19 (dated by TCRdb to the early 2020s). Background on the whole study: Samples from collaborators originated in the United States, Italy and Spain and spanned both the acute and convalescent phases of COVID-19. The prospective study material was composed of cDNA or gDNA derived from T cells, B-cell-depleted T cells, or PBMCs. Subjects who had been exposed to COVID-19, were actively infected with it, or had recovered from it provided the deeply sampled blood TCRbeta repertoires that made up the dataset. The repertoires were released in a freely available public database meant as a resource for research on the immune response to SARS-CoV-2. Samples came from the ongoing ImmuneRACE study (first 160 participants) plus 1,254 subjects from 6 global collaborators. Sample metadata almost always included a de-identified subject ID, COVID-19 status, age in years and sex. HLA class I and class II types, where available, came from metadata supplied by the sample provider rather than from assay-based typing. What the work shows at the level of the full study, not this receptor alone: Clinical and demographic metadata were provided uncurated, with the amount varying by source and participant.

Taken from the germline V gene (reference sequence), the CDR1 and CDR2 loops are MNHEY and SMNVEV. Spanning cysteine to phenylalanine, the CDR3 consists of 13 amino acids. The entry retains the CDR3 DNA only, 39 bases that are in frame from base 1. A distance of 11 bases separates the germline ends of V and J, which lose 6 bases and 6 bases respectively. Each collaborating institution followed its own protocols to collect whole blood in K2EDTA tubes. For TCRbeta analysis, collaborator samples were shipped as frozen whole blood, as isolated PBMCs, or as DNA extracted from either sample type. The clonotype originates from a human donor in a cohort sampled during active COVID-19. In this chain, TRBV27 is recombined with TRBJ2-2; the D gene is perhaps TRBD1, from 6 matching bases. Sequencing was carried out using peripheral blood. The DNA is TGTGCCAGCAGACAGGGAACCTCCGGGGAGCTGTTTTTT. Translated, this gives CASRQGTSGELFF.